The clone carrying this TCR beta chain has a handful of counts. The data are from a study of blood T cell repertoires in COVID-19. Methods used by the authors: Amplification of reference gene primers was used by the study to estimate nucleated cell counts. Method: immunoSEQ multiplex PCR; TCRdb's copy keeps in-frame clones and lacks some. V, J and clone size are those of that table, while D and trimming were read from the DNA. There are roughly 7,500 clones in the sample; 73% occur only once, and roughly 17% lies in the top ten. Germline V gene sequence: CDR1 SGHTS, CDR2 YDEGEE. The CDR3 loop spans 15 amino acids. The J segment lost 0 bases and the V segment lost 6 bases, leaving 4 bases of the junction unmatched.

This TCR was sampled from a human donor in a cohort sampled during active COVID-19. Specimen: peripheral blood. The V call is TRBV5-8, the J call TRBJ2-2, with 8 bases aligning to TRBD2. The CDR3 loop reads CASKRAGANTGELFF. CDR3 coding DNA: TGTGCCAGCAAACGAGCGGGAGCGAACACCGGGGAGCTGTTTTTT.